This T cell receptor beta chain appears in the sequencing data of a study of T cell responses to AZD1222 COVID-19 vaccine. Study-level findings and limits: As reported, nearly half of all spike-specific TCRs target variant regions that are unmutated. Just a handful of AZD1222 recipients were seropositive at baseline. Spike-specific TCR breadth and depth rose after two AZD1222 doses.

Doses given second, at about 4 or about 12 weeks, were pooled. The repertoire was sequenced with immunoSEQ multiplex PCR; TCRdb's copy has only in-frame clones and lacks some. The data contain about 140,000 clones, about nine tenths of them singletons. A note on this clone: Antigen specificity is unknown.

The sequenced sample was peripheral blood, obtained 28 days after the second AZD1222 dose. The receptor was derived from an adult who received the AZD1222 COVID-19 vaccine.

This CDR3 is CASSRDSYNEQFF. The CDR3 DNA is TGCGCCAGCTCGCGGGACAGTTACAATGAGCAGTTCTTC. This chain links TRBV10-2 with TRBJ2-1; a possible D gene is TRBD1 (7 bases). Germline V gene lookup returns CDR1 WSHSY and CDR2 SAAADI. The CDR3 loop spans 13 amino acids. Between the trimmed V and J ends, which lost 8 bases and 4 bases, there was a span of 12 bases.